The T cell receptor (beta chain) under discussion was sequenced for a study of metastatic and nonmetastatic thyroid tumors. Study-wide context: Malignant thyroid and benign thyroid patients provided blood and tumor or nodule tissue whose repertoires were compared.

The CDR3 has 15 residues. V gave up 6 bases and J gave up 0 bases, with 11 bases separating them. With MiXCR, TCRdb called clones anew from the PCR reads. The data contain tens of thousands of clones, 24% of them seen just once; the ten biggest clones take up about 3.5%. All patients reached thyroid surgery having received no treatment beforehand. This clone showed up many times. This receptor was obtained from a male donor with papillary thyroid cancer or a benign thyroid nodule (not recorded which). Some clones in this sample may be carry-over from other donors' samples. The chain uses TRBV12-3 or TRBV12-4 and TRBJ2-2, with D perhaps being TRBD1 or TRBD2 (5 bases each). The sequencing sample was made of blood. The CDR3 sequence is CASRGELANTGELFF. The CDR3 DNA is TGTGCCAGCAGGGGGGAACTAGCGAACACCGGGGAGCTGTTTTTT.